Following are 22 T cell receptor beta chains from one sample sequenced in a study of shared clonotypes between healthy human individuals. TCRdb's table, derived via immunoSEQ multiplex PCR, lists solely in-frame clones and lacks some. The table lists approximately 2.4 million clones, roughly 95% of them singletons. The sequenced material came from naive CD4+ T cells sorted from blood. The subset is: CD45RA+ positively selected. Receptor source: a man younger than 35 in good health.

The chain links TRBV18 to TRBJ2-7, with 8 bases that match TRBD1. The length of the CDR3 is 13 residues. V trimming: 3 bases; J trimming: 9 bases; junction bases outside the gene matches: 7. Germline V gene data show CDR1 as KGHSH and CDR2 as LQKENI. Written as DNA, the CDR3 is TGTGCCAGCTCACCCGAAGGACAGGGCGGGCAGTACTTC. It specifies CASSPEGQGGQYF.

The chain has TRBV15 and TRBJ2-1, with a tentative D call TRBD2 (6 bases). The V end lost 3 bases, the J end lost 0 bases, and 15 bases lay between the germline ends. In germline, CDR1 is LNHNV, CDR2 YYDKDF (reference sequence). The CDR3 length is 17 residues. CDR3 DNA sequence: TGTGCCACCAGCAGCCTGGCGGGGAAGAGCTCCTACAATGAGCAGTTCTTC. The encoded protein is CATSSLAGKSSYNEQFF.

The V gene is TRBV6-5, the J gene TRBJ2-1; a weak D match, TRBD2 (6 bases). The V gene's germline CDR1 is MNHEY and CDR2 SVGAGI. The V end lost 10 bases, the J end lost 0 bases, and 16 bases lay between the germline ends. This CDR3 is built from 15 residues. Here the CDR3 reads CATLRGTSSYNEQFF. The CDR3 nucleotides read TGTGCCACCCTTCGGGGGACGAGCTCCTACAATGAGCAGTTCTTC.

The genes are TRBV7-8 and TRBJ2-7; no reliable D call. CDR3 length: 15 residues. Germline values: CDR1 SGHVS, CDR2 FQNEAQ. Trimming left V 6 bases short and J 3 bases short, with 18 bases between. DNA for the CDR3: TGTGCCAGCAGATCGGAGCAGAATAACCACTACGAGCAGTACTTC. Its translation is CASRSEQNNHYEQYF.

The V call is TRBV2, the J call TRBJ2-3; D is unresolved. Germline CDR1 and CDR2: SNHLY and FYNNEI. With 2 bases removed from V and 5 bases from J, the gap between germline ends came to 8 bases. CDR3 length equals 13 residues. CDR3 residues: CASSERPLDTQYF. CDR3 coding DNA: TGTGCCAGCAGTGAACGCCCTCTAGATACGCAGTATTTT.

V is TRBV29-1 and J is TRBJ1-4; tentatively, D is TRBD1 (6 bases). The CDR3 length is 13 residues. Germline CDR1 and CDR2: SQVTM and ANQGSEA. The germline V and J ends were trimmed by 6 bases and 4 bases, with 12 bases remaining between them. The CDR3, as DNA: TGCAGCGTCGGACAGCGTGATAATGAAAAACTGTTTTTT. Translation: CSVGQRDNEKLFF.

The CDR3 reads CASSFPGTGGLMGGYTF. The CDR3 DNA sequence: TGTGCCAGCAGTTTCCCAGGGACAGGGGGCTTGATGGGTGGCTACACCTTC. The chain uses TRBV28 and TRBJ1-2, with TRBD1 matching 12 bases. The germline V gene encodes CDR1 MDHEN and CDR2 SYDVKM. The CDR3 extends over 17 amino acids. J lost 7 bases, V lost 3 bases, and 12 bases had no gene match.

This chain uses TRBV5-1 with TRBJ2-3; D ambiguous. There are 15 residues in the CDR3. Trimming left V 0 bases short and J 2 bases short, with 10 bases between. Germline-derived CDR1 and CDR2 are SGHRS and YFSETQ. CDR3 nucleotides: TGCGCCAGCAGCTTGGCGCCCGAGACCACAGATACGCAGTATTTT. This sequence encodes CASSLAPETTDTQYF.

The genes are TRBV7-9 and TRBJ2-3; D might be TRBD1 or TRBD2, each matching 5 bases. Trimming took 3 bases from V and 2 from J, leaving 15 bases between them. This CDR3 has 16 residues. In germline, CDR1 is SEHNR, CDR2 FQNEAQ (reference sequence). CDR3 nucleotide sequence: TGTGCCAGCAGCTTTAGGGGTCCGAGGGACACAGATACGCAGTATTTT. This encodes CASSFRGPRDTDTQYF.

Points on this clone: Within the sample, other DNA sequences also encode this same CDR3. The V call is TRBV5-4, the J call TRBJ2-3; D remains unclear. Per the germline V gene, CDR1 is SGHNT and CDR2 is YYREEE (reference sequence). The length of the CDR3 is 11 residues. Trimming cost V 2 bases and J 4 bases, with 2 bases left between them. CDR3 nucleotide sequence: TGTGCCAGCAGCTTTGCAGATACGCAGTATTTT. Translated, it gives CASSFADTQYF.

J is TRBJ1-6 and V is TRBV5-1, with 8 bases that match TRBD1. Germline V CDR1 and CDR2: SGHRS, YFSETQ. J gave up 3 bases and V 2 bases, and 1 base lay outside the gene matches. There are 15 residues in the CDR3. This CDR3 reads CASSFGQGYNSPLHF. The CDR3 coding sequence is TGCGCCAGCAGCTTCGGACAGGGCTATAATTCACCCCTCCACTTT.

The chain recombines TRBV10-2 with TRBJ2-2; D could derive from TRBD1 or TRBD2 (5 bases each). V lost 4 bases and J lost 0, with 9 bases in between. The CDR3 consists of 15 residues. Germline V lookup: CDR1 WSHSY, CDR2 SAAADI. CDR3 DNA: TGCGCCAGCAGTGGGGTGGGGGCGAACACCGGGGAGCTGTTTTTT. Protein sequence: CASSGVGANTGELFF.

V gene TRBV7-9 combines with J gene TRBJ2-3; the match to TRBD2 covers 7 bases. CDR1 is SEHNR and CDR2 is FQNEAQ in the germline V gene (reference sequence). The CDR3 sequence is 17 residues long. Germline trimming cut 3 bases from V and 5 bases from J; bases unmatched to any gene: 14. The CDR3 region is CASSFGGRETLGDTQYF. CDR3 nucleotides: TGTGCCAGCAGCTTCGGAGGGAGGGAGACACTTGGAGATACGCAGTATTTT.

This rearrangement joins TRBV4-1 to TRBJ2-3, with D uncertain. Per germline, CDR1 MGHRA and CDR2 YSYEKL. Between the trimmed V and J ends, which lost 3 bases and 2 bases, there was a span of 9 bases. This CDR3 has 14 residues. CDR3 sequence reads: CASSQDPYTDTQYF. The DNA of the CDR3 is TGCGCCAGCAGCCAGGACCCTTACACAGATACGCAGTATTTT.

This clone came up once. V usage is TRBV5-6 and J usage is TRBJ1-6, with a possible D match to TRBD1 (6 bases). Trimming stripped 1 base from V and 8 bases from J, with 13 bases between. Germline V gives CDR1 SGHDT, CDR2 YYEEEE. This CDR3 is built from 15 residues. CDR3 nucleotide sequence: TGTGCCAGCAGCTTGCAACGGGGGGCTTATTCACCCCTCCACTTT. Amino acid sequence: CASSLQRGAYSPLHF.

About this clone: This same CDR3 is encoded by further DNA sequences in the sample. The CDR3 DNA reads TGTGCCAGCGCTGAGAACACTGAAGCTTTCTTT. Translation gives CASAENTEAFF. This sequence joins TRBV7-9 and TRBJ1-1; no clear D gene. The germline V gene encodes CDR1 SEHNR and CDR2 FQNEAQ (reference sequence). V was clipped by 8 bases and J by 1 base, with 5 bases between them. This CDR3 is 11 amino acids long. Variable domain in full (rest from reference TRBV7-9 and TRBJ1-1): DTGVSQNPRHKITKRGQNVTFRCDPISEHNRLYWYRQTLGQGPEFLTYFQNEAQLEKSRLLSDRFSAERPKGSFSTLEIQRTEQGDSAMYLCASAENTEAFFGQGTRLTVV.

V gene TRBV7-2 combines with J gene TRBJ2-2; D is uncertain. V was cut by 5 bases and J by 5 bases, with 15 bases left in between. This CDR3 is 15 amino acids long. Germline V gene data show CDR1 as SGHTA and CDR2 as FQGNSA. CDR3 residues: CASSLIDGWTGELFF. In DNA form, the CDR3 reads TGTGCCAGCAGCCTTATCGACGGATGGACCGGGGAGCTGTTTTTT.

This clone was detected only once. The V gene is TRBV7-9, the J gene TRBJ2-1; D assignment may be TRBD1 or TRBD2 (6 bases each). From germline, CDR1 is SEHNR and CDR2 FQNEAQ (reference sequence). This CDR3 is built from 15 residues. V was shortened by 5 bases and J by 4 bases, with 15 bases between the two germline ends. CDR3 sequence reads: CASSPRGGGYNEQFF. Here the CDR3 DNA reads TGTGCCAGCAGCCCACGCGGAGGGGGTTACAATGAGCAGTTCTTC.

CDR3 sequence reads: CASSLENTGELFF. DNA for the CDR3: TGTGCCAGCAGCCTCGAGAACACCGGGGAGCTGTTTTTT. The J gene is TRBJ2-2, the V gene TRBV12-1. TRBV12-1 has pseudogene status. The CDR3 is made up of 13 amino acids.

A remark on this clone: An end of the junction does not agree with germline; a read error may underlie this. The chain carries TRBV5-6 and TRBJ2-5; D might be TRBD1 (6 bases). The CDR3 totals 15 residues. Germline V gene data show CDR1 as SGHDT and CDR2 as YYEEEE. CDR3 sequence (DNA): TGTGCCAGCAGCCCGCGGCTCACAGGGCCCGGGGCCCAATACTTC. Translating it yields CASSPRLTGPGAQYF.

This chain uses TRBV9 with TRBJ2-5; 10 bases match TRBD2. Germline V gives CDR1 SGDLS, CDR2 YYNGEE. Trimming removed 1 base from V and 2 bases from J; junction bases left unmatched: 14. This CDR3 contains 19 residues. CDR3 nucleotides: TGTGCCAGCAGCGTACTTCCTAGCGGGAGCTCGAGTGGGCAAGAGACCCAGTACTTC. Residues: CASSVLPSGSSSGQETQYF.

This clone came up once. This chain connects TRBV30 to TRBJ2-7; maybe TRBD1 (6 bases). The germline V and J ends were trimmed by 1 base and 4 bases, with 11 bases remaining between them. Germline CDR1 and CDR2: GTSNPN and SVGIG (reference sequence). This CDR3 region has 13 residues. The CDR3 nucleotides read TGTGCCTGGAGTGAAGACAGGTTGTACGAGCAGTACTTC. Translation: CAWSEDRLYEQYF.